A single sample is the source of the 5 T cell receptor beta chains below, sequenced in a study of shared clonotypes between healthy human individuals. Positive CCR7 selection of CD45RO-negative cells yielded the naive CD8 cells, and terminally differentiated effector memory CD45RA+ cells were excluded. Method: immunoSEQ multiplex PCR; TCRdb's copy keeps in-frame clones and lacks some. The sample holds some 2.1 million clones, 85% to 95% seen once. The sequencing sample was made of naive CD8+ T cells sorted from blood. The receptor source for this set is a man aged 18 to 30 in good health.

The V and J genes are TRBV19 and TRBJ1-5, with 7 bases matching TRBD1. This CDR3 is built from 15 residues. Per the germline V gene, CDR1 is LNHDA and CDR2 is SQIVND (reference sequence). V shed 3 bases, J shed 3 bases, and the junction held 5 bases outside the gene matches. CDR3: CASSILDRANQPQHF. The DNA for the CDR3 is TGTGCCAGTAGTATCCTAGACAGGGCCAATCAGCCCCAGCATTTT. Filled out from reference TRBV19 and TRBJ1-5, the complete variable domain reads DGGITQSPKYLFRKEGQNVTLSCEQNLNHDAMYWYRQDPGQGLRLIYYSQIVNDFQKGDIAEGYSVSREKKESFPLTVTSAQKNPTAFYLCASSILDRANQPQHFGDGTRLSIL.

The chain employs TRBV6-1 and TRBJ2-7; no clear D gene. V was trimmed by 3 bases and J by 1 base, leaving 10 bases between them. This CDR3 region has 14 residues. Germline V gene data show CDR1 as MNHNS and CDR2 as SASEGT. The CDR3 here is CASSESNGSYEQYF. The DNA for the CDR3 is TGTGCCAGCAGTGAGTCAAACGGGTCCTACGAGCAGTACTTC.

The chain recombines TRBV27 with TRBJ2-2; weak D call: TRBD2 (5 bases). V gave up 6 bases and J gave up 5 bases, with 16 bases separating them. This CDR3 is 15 amino acids long. CDR1 and CDR2 from the germline V gene are MNHEY and SMNVEV (reference sequence). This CDR3 reads CASRLSNEGTGELFF. In DNA, the CDR3 is TGTGCCAGCAGGCTTTCTAATGAGGGTACCGGGGAGCTGTTTTTT.

Concerning this clone itself: The same CDR3 also results from other DNA sequences found in this sample. This sequence joins TRBV28 and TRBJ1-1; D is unclear. CDR3 length equals 13 residues. V shed 3 bases and J shed 1 base, with 6 bases lying between them. Germline lookup yields CDR1 MDHEN and CDR2 SYDVKM. The CDR3 here is CASSLSGNTEAFF. CDR3 in DNA: TGTGCCAGCAGTTTGTCTGGGAACACTGAAGCTTTCTTT. Combining the CDR3 with reference TRBV28 and TRBJ1-1 gives the whole variable domain DVKVTQSSRYLVKRTGEKVFLECVQDMDHENMFWYRQDPGLGLRLIYFSYDVKMKEKGDIPEGYSVSREKKERFSLILESASTNQTSMYLCASSLSGNTEAFFGQGTRLTVV.

This chain uses TRBV6-5 with TRBJ1-5; D remains ambiguous. This CDR3 is built from 14 residues. The germline V gene has CDR1 MNHEY and CDR2 SVGAGI. V gave up 4 bases and J gave up 2 bases, with 9 bases separating them. This CDR3 is CASSSDGGNQPQHF. CDR3 in DNA: TGTGCCAGCAGTTCGGATGGCGGCAATCAGCCCCAGCATTTT.